Below, 10 T cell receptor beta chains from the same sample are listed, as sequenced in a study of blood T cell repertoires in COVID-19. Assay: immunoSEQ multiplex PCR; the TCRdb copy retains only in-frame clones and omits some. Of approximately 110,000 clones listed, more than 60% are singletons. The sample comprised peripheral blood. Receptors were obtained from a man between 65 and 85 years old with active or convalescent COVID-19.

The chain links TRBV24-1 to TRBJ1-3; D is ambiguous. Between the trimmed V and J ends, which lost 4 bases and 1 base, there was a span of 7 bases. This CDR3 has 14 amino acids. Germline V gives CDR1 KGHDR, CDR2 SFDVKD. In DNA, the CDR3 is TGTGCCACCAGTGACTCGGGATCTGGAAACACCATATATTTT. This translates into CATSDSGSGNTIYF.

The genes are TRBV27 and TRBJ1-1; no reliable D call. The germline CDR1 and CDR2 sequences are MNHEY and SMNVEV (reference sequence). With 0 bases removed from V and 3 bases from J, the gap between germline ends came to 5 bases. This CDR3 has 13 residues. CDR3 sequence reads: CASSLSQYTEAFF. As DNA, the CDR3 is TGTGCCAGCAGTTTATCGCAGTACACTGAAGCTTTCTTT.

The count of this clone is one. The V and J genes are TRBV5-6 and TRBJ2-3; 8 nucleotides line up with TRBD1. CDR1 is SGHDT, CDR2 YYEEEE, per germline. V was clipped by 3 bases and J by 2 bases; unmatched bases: 8. The CDR3 sequence is 16 residues long. CDR3 nucleotide sequence: TGTGCCAGCAGCTGGGCCGGACAGGGAACCACAGATACGCAGTATTTT. It specifies CASSWAGQGTTDTQYF.

The chain carries TRBV19 and TRBJ1-4, with D uncertain. The length of the CDR3 is 15 residues. V lost 5 bases and J lost 4, with 14 bases in between. Germline values: CDR1 LNHDA, CDR2 SQIVND (reference sequence). The CDR3 spells CASSAPGPSNEKLFF. CDR3 nucleotide sequence: TGTGCCAGTAGTGCGCCAGGTCCAAGTAATGAAAAACTGTTTTTT.

Comments on this clone: Compared with germline, one end of the junction differs, possibly owing to a read error. This chain links TRBV28 with TRBJ2-5; TRBD1 is a possible D gene (5 bases). The CDR3 length is 13 residues. CDR1 and CDR2 (germline): MDHEN, SYDVKM. The CDR3 loop is CASSPTQGVAEDF. Written as DNA, the CDR3 is TGTGCCAGCAGTCCCACGCAAGGGGTAGCCGAGGACTTC.

The chain recombines TRBV19 with TRBJ1-2; TRBD1 agrees at 7 bases. Germline V gene lookup returns CDR1 LNHDA and CDR2 SQIVND (reference sequence). V shed 5 bases, J shed 6 bases, and the junction held 9 bases outside the gene matches. The CDR3 contains 14 residues. The CDR3 DNA reads TGTGCCAGTAGTCTACTACCGGGACAGAATGGCTACACCTTC. Amino acids: CASSLLPGQNGYTF. Full variable domain (remainder filled in from reference TRBV19 and TRBJ1-2): DGGITQSPKYLFRKEGQNVTLSCEQNLNHDAMYWYRQDPGQGLRLIYYSQIVNDFQKGDIAEGYSVSREKKESFPLTVTSAQKNPTAFYLCASSLLPGQNGYTFGSGTRLTVV.

The chain carries TRBV28 and TRBJ2-1; D gene unclear. This CDR3 region has 13 residues. V gave up 6 bases and J gave up 0 bases, with 6 bases separating them. Germline loops: CDR1 MDHEN, CDR2 SYDVKM. The CDR3 region has the DNA TGTGCCAGCAGCCCAGTCTCCTACAATGAGCAGTTCTTC. Translation: CASSPVSYNEQFF.

This clone was picked up a small number of times. This chain links TRBV12-3 or TRBV12-4 with TRBJ1-1; 9 bases are shared with TRBD1. V shed 4 bases and J 11 bases; nucleotides not matched to a gene: 8. This CDR3 spans 13 amino acids. CDR3 DNA sequence: TGTGCCAGCAGTTCGCAAACAGGGGGCAGGGCTTTCTTT. This encodes CASSSQTGGRAFF.

This clone was found once. The gene calls are TRBV18 and TRBJ2-7, with 14 positions matching TRBD2. The V segment lost 3 bases and the J segment 3 bases; nucleotides outside the gene matches: 4. This CDR3 is 16 amino acids long. Germline CDR1 KGHSH, CDR2 LQKENI. The CDR3 here is CASSPGLAGGLYEQYF. The CDR3 DNA is TGTGCCAGCTCACCTGGACTAGCGGGAGGTCTCTACGAGCAGTACTTC.

V is TRBV7-9 and J is TRBJ1-5; D is ambiguous. V shed 3 bases and J shed 3 bases, with 9 bases lying between them. Germline V CDR1 and CDR2: SEHNR, FQNEAQ (reference sequence). CDR3 length: 14 residues. The CDR3 sequence: CASSFGQANQPQHF. CDR3 bases: TGTGCCAGCAGCTTTGGCCAGGCCAATCAGCCCCAGCATTTT.